One sample yielded the 8 T cell receptor beta chains listed below, sequenced in a study of regulatory T cells in long-lasting Graves disease. Through Arm-PCR of CDR3 regions and iRepertoire HTBI primers, TCR beta libraries were built. TCRdb used MiXCR to reprocess the multiplex PCR reads, holding one entry per CDR3 protein. The data hold more than 400,000 distinct CDR3 sequences, with about 15% observed a single time. Indicated time point: newly diagnosed GD, antithyroid drugs for less than 3 months. With RNA extracted from PBMCs as input, the TCR library was made. The same sample was also studied in work on T cells in Graves' hyperthyroidism and ophthalmopathy.

The sample here was peripheral blood mononuclear cells (PBMCs), taken at new diagnosis, from a patient treated with antithyroid drugs. These receptors all come from a woman in her twenties or thirties with Graves disease.

V and J are TRBV10-3 and TRBJ1-5, with D perhaps TRBD1 (6 bases). Trimming stripped 6 bases from V and 2 bases from J, with 11 bases between. CDR3 length: 14 amino acids. The germline V gene encodes CDR1 ENHRY and CDR2 SYGVKD. CDR3 DNA: TGTGCCATCAGCCCCGGGACACGCAATCAGCCCCAGCATTTT. Protein: CAISPGTRNQPQHF.

Notes on this clonotype: It is likely a read error: a sequence one base away is far more abundant. It is likely a read error, because the conserved phenylalanine at the end of the CDR3 is missing. The chain employs TRBV2 and TRBJ2-1, with a weak D call TRBD1 (5 bases). The J call may be in error: the DNA end matches TRBJ2-5 better. Germline CDR1 is SNHLY and CDR2 is FYNNEI. This CDR3 spans 15 amino acids. The CDR3 loop reads CASRRQQDFQETQYS. The CDR3 nucleotides read TGTGCCAGCCGTAGACAGCAGGATTTCCAAGAGACCCAGTACTCC.

The table lists this clonotype with many counts. The chain combines TRBV28 with TRBJ1-1; 12 bases align to TRBD1. The CDR3 covers 17 residues. Trimming removed 6 bases from V and 3 bases from J; junction bases left unmatched: 11. The germline gives CDR1 MDHEN, CDR2 SYDVKM. The CDR3 loop is CASSPEGQGAKDTEAFF. In nucleotides, the CDR3 is TGTGCCAGCAGCCCCGAGGGACAGGGGGCGAAGGACACTGAAGCTTTCTTT.

This clonotype was counted at least ten times. The V call is TRBV27, the J call TRBJ2-7; D may match TRBD1 or TRBD2 (5 bases each). This CDR3 has 16 amino acids. Germline V gene sequence: CDR1 MNHEY, CDR2 SMNVEV (reference sequence). Trimming pared 5 bases from V and 6 bases from J, leaving 23 bases between. In nucleotides, the CDR3 is TGTGCCAGCAGTCCGATCGGGACCCTGGAAAGGGGCGAGCAGTACTTC. Translated: CASSPIGTLERGEQYF.

This clonotype was found many times. This sequence joins TRBV5-1 and TRBJ2-7; 8 bases map to TRBD1. The CDR3 is made up of 16 amino acids. The trim removed 4 bases at V and 5 bases at J, leaving 14 bases unmatched. Per the germline V gene, CDR1 is SGHRS and CDR2 is YFSETQ. DNA of the CDR3: TGCGCCAGCAGCACCTGGACAGGGCGAAACCAGGACGAGCAGTACTTC. It is translated as CASSTWTGRNQDEQYF.

This clonotype was picked up many times. The chain links TRBV29-1 to TRBJ2-5; TRBD2 matches at 7 bases. The V gene's germline CDR1 is SQVTM and CDR2 ANQGSEA. The V and J ends lost 7 bases and 4 bases, in that order; junction bases with no gene match: 15. The CDR3 is made up of 15 amino acids. This chain's CDR3 is CSARWRLAYIETQYF. CDR3 DNA sequence: TGCAGCGCCAGGTGGCGACTAGCCTACATAGAGACCCAGTACTTC.

This clonotype was counted once. This chain joins TRBV5-4 and TRBJ2-1, with 8 bases that match TRBD2. Germline values: CDR1 SGHNT, CDR2 YYREEE (reference sequence). V was pared by 4 bases and J by 2 bases, with 8 bases of the junction left unmatched. The CDR3 sequence is 16 residues long. CDR3 amino acids: CASSPQAGDAYNEQFF. DNA for the CDR3: TGTGCCAGCAGCCCCCAAGCGGGAGATGCCTACAATGAGCAGTTCTTC.

Here the CDR3 DNA reads TGCGCCAGCAGCCGCCGCACTAGCGGGAGAAAGGAAGAGACCCAGTACTTC. Protein: CASSRRTSGRKEETQYF. This chain joins TRBV4-1 and TRBJ2-5; 11 bases are shared with TRBD2. Germline CDR1 MGHRA, CDR2 YSYEKL. CDR3 length: 17 amino acids. V shed 4 bases, J shed 3 bases, and the junction held 10 bases outside the gene matches.